Following are 29 T cell receptor beta chains from one sample sequenced in a study of cytotoxic CD8 clonotypes in ibrutinib-treated CLL. Only in-frame clones appear in the TCRdb table, and some are missing; sequencing was by immunoSEQ multiplex PCR. The sample carries over 14,000 clones, 70% recorded once. This specimen consisted of PBMCs, obtained before ibrutinib treatment. These receptors were taken from a human donor with chronic lymphocytic leukemia.

V gene TRBV9 combines with J gene TRBJ2-7; D assignment may be TRBD1 or TRBD2 (5 bases each). CDR1 SGDLS and CDR2 YYNGEE come from the germline V gene. The CDR3 extends over 12 amino acids. V was shortened by 4 bases and J by 9 bases, with 14 bases between the two germline ends. In DNA form, the CDR3 reads TGTGCCAGCAGCCCCGTGGGGGACCCGCAGTACTTC. Residues: CASSPVGDPQYF.

The chain links TRBV7-2 to TRBJ2-1; D tentatively fits TRBD1 or TRBD2 (6 bases each). The CDR3 covers 15 residues. Germline loops: CDR1 SGHTA, CDR2 FQGNSA. Trimming shortened V by 5 bases and J by 1 base, and 12 bases separated the two germline ends. CDR3 nucleotide sequence: TGTGCCAGCAGCATTAGGGGGGCATCCTACAATGAGCAGTTCTTC. As protein: CASSIRGASYNEQFF.

The J gene is TRBJ2-1, the V gene TRBV7-3; 9 positions match TRBD2. The CDR3 sequence is 14 residues long. Germline trimming cut 4 bases from V and 9 bases from J; bases unmatched to any gene: 7. Germline values: CDR1 SGHTA, CDR2 FQGTGA. This chain's CDR3 is CASSWAPSGVEQFF. In DNA, the CDR3 is TGTGCCAGCAGCTGGGCGCCTAGCGGGGTTGAGCAGTTCTTC.

V gene TRBV2 combines with J gene TRBJ2-1; TRBD1 or TRBD2 may be the D gene (5 bases each). CDR1 is SNHLY and CDR2 is FYNNEI in the germline V gene. This CDR3 has 11 amino acids. V lost 6 bases, J lost 15 bases, and 15 bases lay in between. The CDR3 region is CASRGELPRFF. For the CDR3, the DNA is TGTGCCAGCAGGGGGGAGCTTCCCCGGTTCTTC.

This clone was seen a handful of times. This chain connects TRBV21-1 to TRBJ2-2; no check of the table's D call, TRBD1, against the DNA was made. TRBV21-1 is described as a pseudogene. This CDR3 region has 14 residues. CDR3 nucleotide sequence: TGTGCCAGCCCCAAGGGGGCCCCCACCGGGGAGCTGTTTTTT. This translates into CASPKGAPTGELFF.

V usage is TRBV28 and J usage is TRBJ1-5, with D uncertain. Germline CDR1 MDHEN, CDR2 SYDVKM. V dropped 1 base and J dropped 0 bases, with 7 bases sitting between them. The CDR3 is 15 residues long. The CDR3 sequence is CASSLFRYSNQPQHF. Here the CDR3 DNA reads TGTGCCAGCAGTTTATTTCGGTATAGCAATCAGCCCCAGCATTTT. Full variable domain (remainder filled in from reference TRBV28 and TRBJ1-5): DVKVTQSSRYLVKRTGEKVFLECVQDMDHENMFWYRQDPGLGLRLIYFSYDVKMKEKGDIPEGYSVSREKKERFSLILESASTNQTSMYLCASSLFRYSNQPQHFGDGTRLSIL.

The V call is TRBV19, the J call TRBJ2-1; unclear D gene. This CDR3 is built from 14 residues. Trimming took off 10 bases at V and 0 bases at J, with 13 bases between the two ends. Germline assignment: CDR1 LNHDA and CDR2 SQIVND (reference sequence). The DNA for the CDR3 is TGTGCCACCCAGACAACAAGCTCCTACAATGAGCAGTTCTTC. Amino acid sequence: CATQTTSSYNEQFF.

The chain carries TRBV19 and TRBJ2-3, with TRBD2 identical over 9 bases. The CDR3 consists of 15 residues. Per the germline V gene, CDR1 is LNHDA and CDR2 is SQIVND (reference sequence). With 7 bases clipped from V and 2 bases from J, the junction kept 7 bases outside the gene matches. The CDR3 bases are TGTGCCAGTACGCGGGGGGGGCCTTCCACAGATACGCAGTATTTT. Translated, it gives CASTRGGPSTDTQYF.

The chain employs TRBV7-9 and TRBJ2-3, with 14 bases aligning to TRBD2. Germline V gene data show CDR1 as SEHNR and CDR2 as FQNEAQ (reference sequence). Trimming at V came to 4 bases and at J to 6 bases, leaving 9 bases not matched to a gene. The CDR3 has 17 amino acids. This CDR3 reads CASSSPLGLAGADTQYF. DNA of the CDR3: TGTGCCAGCAGCTCGCCCTTGGGACTAGCGGGAGCTGATACGCAGTATTTT.

This chain connects TRBV19 to TRBJ2-3, with D possibly being TRBD1 (6 bases). V was shortened by 5 bases and J by 0 bases, with 12 bases between the two germline ends. This CDR3 has 15 amino acids. Germline V lookup: CDR1 LNHDA, CDR2 SQIVND (reference sequence). Here the CDR3 reads CASSQQGLSTDTQYF. Here the CDR3 DNA reads TGTGCCAGTAGTCAACAGGGCCTTAGCACAGATACGCAGTATTTT. The full variable domain, rest sourced from reference TRBV19 and TRBJ2-3, is DGGITQSPKYLFRKEGQNVTLSCEQNLNHDAMYWYRQDPGQGLRLIYYSQIVNDFQKGDIAEGYSVSREKKESFPLTVTSAQKNPTAFYLCASSQQGLSTDTQYFGPGTRLTVL.

The rearrangement links TRBV7-9 to TRBJ2-3; the D is unclear. Germline CDR1 reads SEHNR; CDR2 reads FQNEAQ (reference sequence). V lost 5 bases to trimming and J lost 5 bases, with 8 bases between them. The CDR3 has 12 residues. The CDR3 DNA follows: TGTGCCAGCAGCCAACGGGTAGATACGCAGTATTTT. Its translation: CASSQRVDTQYF.

V is TRBV12-1 and J is TRBJ2-7. TRBV12-1 is labeled a pseudogene. CDR3 size: 13 residues. CDR3 amino acids: CARPRDLPYEQYF. In DNA form, the CDR3 reads TGTGCCAGACCACGCGACCTCCCCTACGAGCAGTACTTC.

V and J are TRBV18 and TRBJ1-2, with 7 bases identical to TRBD1. V shed 0 bases, J shed 8 bases, and the junction held 9 bases outside the gene matches. Germline lookup yields CDR1 KGHSH and CDR2 LQKENI. The CDR3 loop spans 15 amino acids. This CDR3 is CASSPPVFPTGGYTF. The CDR3, as DNA: TGTGCCAGCTCACCACCTGTATTTCCGACAGGGGGCTACACCTTC.

This clone was seen a single time. This chain joins TRBV12-5 and TRBJ1-1; D remains unclear. Trimming shortened V by 2 bases and J by 5 bases, and 21 bases separated the two germline ends. CDR3 length equals 17 residues. Germline CDR1 reads LGHNT; CDR2 reads FRNRAP. CDR3 residues: CASGLKVPRSAGTEAFF. In DNA form, the CDR3 reads TGTGCTAGTGGTTTGAAAGTCCCCCGCTCCGCGGGAACTGAAGCTTTCTTT.

This chain connects TRBV6-5 to TRBJ2-5, with TRBD1 identical over 9 bases. Germline V gene data show CDR1 as MNHEY and CDR2 as SVGAGI. This CDR3 has 14 residues. V dropped 7 bases and J dropped 4; count of bases not matched to a gene: 7. The CDR3 nucleotides are TGTGCCAGCACATCAACAGGGGGCGGAGAGACCCAGTACTTC. Amino acids: CASTSTGGGETQYF.

This clone has just a few counts. V gene TRBV28 combines with J gene TRBJ1-6, with D maybe TRBD1 (5 bases). The CDR3 has 14 amino acids. Germline values: CDR1 MDHEN, CDR2 SYDVKM. The V gene lost 3 bases and the J gene lost 13 bases, with 16 bases spanning the gap. The CDR3, as DNA: TGTGCCAGCAGTTTCCCCTGGACAAGGAGGCCCCTCCACTTT. Amino acids: CASSFPWTRRPLHF. Drawing the rest from reference TRBV28 and TRBJ1-6, the complete variable domain is DVKVTQSSRYLVKRTGEKVFLECVQDMDHENMFWYRQDPGLGLRLIYFSYDVKMKEKGDIPEGYSVSREKKERFSLILESASTNQTSMYLCASSFPWTRRPLHFGNGTRLTVT.

The chain links TRBV6-5 to TRBJ2-7; D remains unclear. This CDR3 contains 13 residues. Trimming shortened V by 7 bases and J by 2 bases, and 12 bases separated the two germline ends. The germline gives CDR1 MNHEY, CDR2 SVGAGI. The CDR3: CASTERPTYEQYF. The CDR3 bases are TGTGCCAGCACCGAAAGACCAACCTACGAGCAGTACTTC.

The CDR3: CPPLAGPRRDTQYF. The CDR3 nucleotides read TGTCCACCCTTAGCGGGGCCCCGCCGGGATACGCAGTATTTT. The genes are TRBV21-1 and TRBJ2-3; whether TRBD2, the table's D call, matches the DNA was not checked. TRBV21-1 is shown as a pseudogene. The CDR3 has 14 residues.

The rearrangement joins TRBV5-1 to TRBJ2-5; no clear D gene. Germline loops: CDR1 SGHRS, CDR2 YFSETQ. CDR3 length: 14 amino acids. Deletions cut 4 bases from V and 0 bases from J, with 10 bases between. The CDR3 spells CASSPSVNQETQYF. CDR3 DNA sequence: TGCGCCAGCAGCCCCTCGGTCAACCAAGAGACCCAGTACTTC.

This chain connects TRBV15 to TRBJ2-1; 13 bases map to TRBD2. CDR1 is LNHNV, CDR2 YYDKDF, per germline (reference sequence). The CDR3 loop spans 17 amino acids. The V segment lost 3 bases and the J segment 8 bases; nucleotides outside the gene matches: 10. CDR3: CATSSPRTSGGEDEQFF. The CDR3 DNA reads as TGTGCCACCAGCAGCCCCAGGACTAGCGGGGGAGAAGATGAGCAGTTCTTC.

The chain joins TRBV7-5 to TRBJ1-5. TRBV7-5 is a pseudogene locus. CDR3 length equals 14 residues. The DNA of the CDR3 is TGTGCCAGAACCCGGGGCGCTTGGGGTCAGCCCCAGCATTTT. It yields the protein CARTRGAWGQPQHF.

The V and J genes are TRBV7-6 and TRBJ2-1, with TRBD2 matching over 7 bases. The CDR3 covers 13 residues. The germline gives CDR1 SGHVS, CDR2 FNYEAQ. Trimming at V came to 1 base and at J to 10 bases, leaving 4 bases not matched to a gene. In DNA form, the CDR3 reads TGTGCCAGCAGCTTAGGGGGCGGGAGAGAGCAGTTCTTC. Translation gives CASSLGGGREQFF.

This clone appeared a few times. V is TRBV6-6 and J is TRBJ1-2; D gene uncertain. The CDR3 is 16 amino acids. Between the trimmed V and J ends, which lost 2 bases and 0 bases, there was a span of 13 bases. Germline assignment: CDR1 MNHNY and CDR2 SVGAGI (reference sequence). The CDR3: CASSYGTGPANYGYTF. CDR3 sequence (DNA): TGTGCCAGCAGTTACGGCACCGGGCCCGCTAACTATGGCTACACCTTC.

V usage is TRBV7-2 and J usage is TRBJ2-7, with a weak D call TRBD2 (5 bases). The V end was cut by 1 base, the J end by 3 bases, with 13 bases between. CDR3 length: 15 residues. The V gene's germline CDR1 is SGHTA and CDR2 FQGNSA. CDR3: CASSLGHGVGYEQYF. The DNA of the CDR3 is TGTGCCAGCAGCTTAGGACACGGGGTGGGCTACGAGCAGTACTTC.

The chain has TRBV7-9 and TRBJ2-5, with D tentatively TRBD1 (5 bases). The CDR3 spans 13 residues. Trimming cost V 0 bases and J 4 bases, with 6 bases left between them. Germline V gene sequence: CDR1 SEHNR, CDR2 FQNEAQ (reference sequence). The CDR3 is CASSLAGAETQYF. CDR3 in DNA: TGTGCCAGCAGCTTAGCAGGGGCAGAGACCCAGTACTTC. The variable domain in full, with the rest retrieved from reference TRBV7-9 and TRBJ2-5, is DTGVSQNPRHKITKRGQNVTFRCDPISEHNRLYWYRQTLGQGPEFLTYFQNEAQLEKSRLLSDRFSAERPKGSFSTLEIQRTEQGDSAMYLCASSLAGAETQYFGPGTRLLVL.

The chain links TRBV7-3 to TRBJ2-7; 13 nucleotides line up with TRBD2. The CDR3 sequence is 13 residues long. The ends lost 5 bases at V and 7 bases at J; junction bases unmatched: 2. Per germline, CDR1 SGHTA and CDR2 FQGTGA. The CDR3 bases are TGTGCCAGCAGCCCGGGACTAGCGGGGGAGCAGTACTTC. It specifies CASSPGLAGEQYF.

The genes are TRBV23-1 and TRBJ2-7, with 7 bases aligning to TRBD2. TRBV23-1 has ORF status, its function being uncertain. The CDR3 has 17 residues. Trimming cost V 4 bases and J 2 bases; bases outside gene matches: 14. The CDR3 protein is CASSLPYRGRGAYEQYF. As DNA, the CDR3 is TGCGCCAGCAGTCTCCCATACCGGGGTCGGGGGGCCTACGAGCAGTACTTC.

This clone was counted a single time. The CDR3 DNA sequence: TGCGCCAGCAGCCAAACAGGGGGCGGCTATGGCTACACCTTC. Translated, it gives CASSQTGGGYGYTF. The rearrangement uses TRBV4-3 and TRBJ1-2, with 9 positions matching TRBD1. The ends lost 2 bases at V and 4 bases at J; junction bases unmatched: 2. CDR1 is LGHNA, CDR2 YSLEER, per germline. CDR3 length equals 14 residues.

A single count supports this clone. The chain employs TRBV7-2 and TRBJ2-7; TRBD1 or TRBD2 may be the D gene (5 bases each). The CDR3 is made up of 15 amino acids. CDR1 and CDR2 (germline): SGHTA, FQGNSA. Trimming removed 5 bases from V and 6 bases from J, with 20 bases in between. CDR3 sequence: CASSPPGRISGEQYF. The DNA of the CDR3 is TGTGCCAGCAGCCCCCCGGGACGGATCTCCGGCGAGCAGTACTTC.